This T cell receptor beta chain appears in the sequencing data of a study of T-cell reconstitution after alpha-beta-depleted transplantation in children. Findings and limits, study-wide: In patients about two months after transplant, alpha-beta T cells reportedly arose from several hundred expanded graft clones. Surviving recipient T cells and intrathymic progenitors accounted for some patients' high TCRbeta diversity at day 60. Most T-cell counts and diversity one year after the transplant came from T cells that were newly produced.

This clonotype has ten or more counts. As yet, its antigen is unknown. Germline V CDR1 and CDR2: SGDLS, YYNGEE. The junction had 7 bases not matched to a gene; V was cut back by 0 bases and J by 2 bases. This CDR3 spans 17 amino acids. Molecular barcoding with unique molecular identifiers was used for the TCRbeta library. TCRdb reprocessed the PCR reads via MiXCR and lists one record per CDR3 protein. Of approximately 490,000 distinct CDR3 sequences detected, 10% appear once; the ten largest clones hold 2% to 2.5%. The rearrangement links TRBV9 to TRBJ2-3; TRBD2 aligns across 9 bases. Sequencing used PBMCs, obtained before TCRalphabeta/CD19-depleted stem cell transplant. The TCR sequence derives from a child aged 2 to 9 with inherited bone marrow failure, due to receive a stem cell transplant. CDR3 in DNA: TGTGCCAGCAGCGTAGCTCAACTAGCGGGTGACACAGATACGCAGTATTTT. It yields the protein CASSVAQLAGDTDTQYF.